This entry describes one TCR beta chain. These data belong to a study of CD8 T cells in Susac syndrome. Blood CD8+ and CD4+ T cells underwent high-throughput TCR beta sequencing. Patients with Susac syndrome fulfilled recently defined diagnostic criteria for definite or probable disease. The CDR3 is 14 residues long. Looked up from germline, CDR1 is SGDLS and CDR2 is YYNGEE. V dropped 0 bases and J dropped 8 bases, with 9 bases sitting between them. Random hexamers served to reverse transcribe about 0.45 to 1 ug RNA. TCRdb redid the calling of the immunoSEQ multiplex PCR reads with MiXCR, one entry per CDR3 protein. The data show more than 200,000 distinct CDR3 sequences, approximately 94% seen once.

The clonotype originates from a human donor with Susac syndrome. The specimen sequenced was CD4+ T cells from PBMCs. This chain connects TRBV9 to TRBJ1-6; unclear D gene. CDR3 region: CASSVGLGDSPLHF. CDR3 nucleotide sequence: TGTGCCAGCAGCGTAGGTCTGGGAGATTCACCCCTCCACTTT.